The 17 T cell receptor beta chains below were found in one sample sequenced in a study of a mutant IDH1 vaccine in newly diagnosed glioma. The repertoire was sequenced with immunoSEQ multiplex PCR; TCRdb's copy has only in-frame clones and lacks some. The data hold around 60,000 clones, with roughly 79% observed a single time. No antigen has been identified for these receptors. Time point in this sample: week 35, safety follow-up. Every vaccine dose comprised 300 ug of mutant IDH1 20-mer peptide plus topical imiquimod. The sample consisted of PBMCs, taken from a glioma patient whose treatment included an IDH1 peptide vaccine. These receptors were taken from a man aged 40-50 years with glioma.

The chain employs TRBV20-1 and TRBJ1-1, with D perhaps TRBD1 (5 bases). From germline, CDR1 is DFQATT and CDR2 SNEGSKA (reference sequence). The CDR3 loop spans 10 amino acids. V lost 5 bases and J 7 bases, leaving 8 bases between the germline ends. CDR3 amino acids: CSAVDSEAFF. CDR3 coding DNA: TGCAGTGCTGTAGACAGTGAAGCTTTCTTT.

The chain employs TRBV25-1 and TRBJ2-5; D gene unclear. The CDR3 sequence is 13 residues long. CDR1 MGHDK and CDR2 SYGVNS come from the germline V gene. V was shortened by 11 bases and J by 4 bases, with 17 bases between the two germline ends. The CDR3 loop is CAVGTALGETQYF. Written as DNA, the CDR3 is TGTGCCGTAGGTACAGCTCTTGGAGAGACCCAGTACTTC.

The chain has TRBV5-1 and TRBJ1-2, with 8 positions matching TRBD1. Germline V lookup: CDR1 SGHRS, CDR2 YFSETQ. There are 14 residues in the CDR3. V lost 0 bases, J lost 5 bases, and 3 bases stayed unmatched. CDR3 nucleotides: TGCGCCAGCAGCTTGGGGACAGGGCAGTATGGCTACACCTTC. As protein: CASSLGTGQYGYTF. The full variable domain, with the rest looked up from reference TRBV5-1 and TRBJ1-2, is KAGVTQTPRYLIKTRGQQVTLSCSPISGHRSVSWYQQTPGQGLQFLFEYFSETQRNKGNFPGRFSGRQFSNSRSEMNVSTLELGDSALYLCASSLGTGQYGYTFGSGTRLTVV.

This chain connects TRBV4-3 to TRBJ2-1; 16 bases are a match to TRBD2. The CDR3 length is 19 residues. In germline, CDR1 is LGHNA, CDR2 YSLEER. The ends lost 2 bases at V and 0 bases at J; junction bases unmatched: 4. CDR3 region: CASSQSGLAGGSSYNEQFF. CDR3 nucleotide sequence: TGCGCCAGCAGCCAATCGGGACTAGCGGGGGGGAGCTCCTACAATGAGCAGTTCTTC.

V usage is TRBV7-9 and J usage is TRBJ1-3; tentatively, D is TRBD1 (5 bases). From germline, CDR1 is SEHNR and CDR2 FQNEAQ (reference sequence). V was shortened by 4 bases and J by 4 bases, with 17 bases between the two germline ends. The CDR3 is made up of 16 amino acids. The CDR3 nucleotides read TGTGCCAGCAGCTCCAAATTCAGGGTTTCCGGAAACACCATATATTTT. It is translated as CASSSKFRVSGNTIYF.

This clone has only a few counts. The CDR3 DNA follows: TGTGCCATCGGGGGACTGCACTACGAGCAGTACTTC. This translates into CAIGGLHYEQYF. The chain combines TRBV6-5 with TRBJ2-7; a possible D gene is TRBD2 (6 bases). Germline CDR1 is MNHEY and CDR2 is SVGAGI. Deletions cut 10 bases from V and 3 bases from J, with 13 bases between. The CDR3 has 12 residues.

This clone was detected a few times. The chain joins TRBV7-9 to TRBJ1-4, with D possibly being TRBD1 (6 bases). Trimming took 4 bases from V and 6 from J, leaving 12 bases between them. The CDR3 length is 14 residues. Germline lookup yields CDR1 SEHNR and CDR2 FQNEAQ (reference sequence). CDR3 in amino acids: CASSSRGADEKLFF. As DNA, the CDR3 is TGTGCCAGCAGCTCCAGGGGTGCGGATGAAAAACTGTTTTTT.

CDR3 bases: TGTGCCAGCAGCCAAGTGCCCACAGATACGCAGTATTTT. Translating gives CASSQVPTDTQYF. V and J are TRBV4-2 and TRBJ2-3; no clear D. The CDR3 is made up of 13 amino acids. Germline-derived CDR1 and CDR2 are LGHNA and YNFKEQ. With 1 base removed from V and 2 bases from J, the gap between germline ends came to 4 bases.

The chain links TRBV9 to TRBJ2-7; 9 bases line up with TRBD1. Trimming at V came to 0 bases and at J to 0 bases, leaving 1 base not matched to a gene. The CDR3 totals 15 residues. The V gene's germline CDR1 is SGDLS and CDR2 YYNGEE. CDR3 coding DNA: TGTGCCAGCAGCGTAGGGGGACAGGGCTCCTACGAGCAGTACTTC. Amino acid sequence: CASSVGGQGSYEQYF.

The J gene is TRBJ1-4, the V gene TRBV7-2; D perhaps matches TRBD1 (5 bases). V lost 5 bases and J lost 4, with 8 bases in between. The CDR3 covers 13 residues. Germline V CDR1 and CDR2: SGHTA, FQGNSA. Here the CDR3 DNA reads TGTGCCAGCAGCCGGGACTTTAATGAAAAACTGTTTTTT. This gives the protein CASSRDFNEKLFF.

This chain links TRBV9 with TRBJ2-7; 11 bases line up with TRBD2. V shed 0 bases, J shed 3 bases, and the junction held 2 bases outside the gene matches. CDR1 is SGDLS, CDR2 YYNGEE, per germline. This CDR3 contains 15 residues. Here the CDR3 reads CASSVGLAGNYEQYF. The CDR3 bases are TGTGCCAGCAGCGTAGGACTAGCGGGGAACTACGAGCAGTACTTC.

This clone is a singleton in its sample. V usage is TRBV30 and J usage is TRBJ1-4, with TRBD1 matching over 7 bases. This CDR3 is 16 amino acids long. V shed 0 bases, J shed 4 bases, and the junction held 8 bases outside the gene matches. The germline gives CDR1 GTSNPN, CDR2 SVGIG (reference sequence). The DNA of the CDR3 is TGTGCCTGGAGTGTCGGCTTGGGACAGAATAATGAAAAACTGTTTTTT. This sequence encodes CAWSVGLGQNNEKLFF.

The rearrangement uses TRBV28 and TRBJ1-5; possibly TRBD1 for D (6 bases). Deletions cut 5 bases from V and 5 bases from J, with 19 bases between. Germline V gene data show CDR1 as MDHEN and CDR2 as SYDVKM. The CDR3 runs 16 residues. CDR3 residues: CASSISIGGGHQPQHF. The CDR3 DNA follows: TGTGCCAGCAGTATCTCGATCGGGGGGGGGCATCAGCCCCAGCATTTT.

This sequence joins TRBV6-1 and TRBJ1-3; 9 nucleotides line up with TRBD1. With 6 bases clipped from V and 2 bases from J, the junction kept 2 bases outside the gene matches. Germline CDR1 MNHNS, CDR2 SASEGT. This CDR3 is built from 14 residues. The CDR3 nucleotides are TGTGCCAGCAGAACAGGGGGCACTGGAAACACCATATATTTT. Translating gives CASRTGGTGNTIYF.

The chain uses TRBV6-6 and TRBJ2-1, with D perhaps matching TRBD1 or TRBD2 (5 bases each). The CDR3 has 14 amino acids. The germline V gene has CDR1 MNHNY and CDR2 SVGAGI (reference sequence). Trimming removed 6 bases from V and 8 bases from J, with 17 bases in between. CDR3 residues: CASSPMGVGDEQFF. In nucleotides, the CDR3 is TGTGCCAGCAGCCCGATGGGGGTAGGCGATGAGCAGTTCTTC.

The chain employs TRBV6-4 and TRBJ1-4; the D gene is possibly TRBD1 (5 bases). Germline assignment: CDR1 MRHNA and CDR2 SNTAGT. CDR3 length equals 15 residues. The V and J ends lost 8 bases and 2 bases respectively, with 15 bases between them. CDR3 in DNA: TGTGCCAGCGGATCCCGGGGGTTGACTAATGAAAAACTGTTTTTT. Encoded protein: CASGSRGLTNEKLFF.

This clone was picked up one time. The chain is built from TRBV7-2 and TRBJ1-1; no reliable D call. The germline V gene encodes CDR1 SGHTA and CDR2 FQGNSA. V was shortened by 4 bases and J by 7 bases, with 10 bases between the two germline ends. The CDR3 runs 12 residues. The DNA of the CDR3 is TGTGCCAGCAGCTGGCTGCGGGATGAAGCTTTCTTT. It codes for CASSWLRDEAFF.